Below, one T cell receptor (beta chain) is given with its context. Original handling: Reference gene primer amplification gave estimated nucleated cell counts. Measured with immunoSEQ multiplex PCR; TCRdb has only the in-frame clones, and not every one. That table gives V, J and clone size, and the DNA gave D and trimming. The sample contains a few hundred thousand clones, around 83% of which appear only once. Which cohort a participant joined came from the clinical history participants gave. The sample belongs to a study of blood T cell repertoires in COVID-19. Study context: COVID-19 samples from acute and convalescent phases originated in the United States, Italy and Spain. Nucleic acid was either cDNA or gDNA, and it came from T cells, B-cell-depleted T cells, or PBMCs.

The CDR3 extends over 14 amino acids. Germline V gene lookup returns CDR1 SGHNT and CDR2 YENEEA. The V end was cut by 5 bases, the J end by 2 bases, with 7 bases between. The V and J genes are TRBV11-3 and TRBJ2-6; no reliable D call. This receptor was identified in a woman between 45 and 65 years old who had recovered from COVID-19. Sequencing was performed on PBMCs or T cells enriched from blood (not recorded which). The CDR3, as DNA: TGTGCCAGCAGCCCCCTTGCTGGGGCCAACGTCCTGACTTTC. Its translation: CASSPLAGANVLTF. The complete variable domain, with remaining parts taken from reference TRBV11-3 and TRBJ2-6, reads EAGVVQSPRYKIIEKKQPVAFWCNPISGHNTLYWYLQNLGQGPELLIRYENEEAVDDSQLPKDRFSAERLKGVDSTLKIQPAELGDSAVYLCASSPLAGANVLTFGAGSRLTVL.